The T cell receptor (beta chain) described here comes from a study of blood T cell repertoires in COVID-19. Original data processing: Estimation of nucleated cell counts relied on the amplification of reference gene primers. Assay: immunoSEQ multiplex PCR; the TCRdb copy retains only in-frame clones and omits some. The V and J calls and the clone size are those of that table, but D and trimming were determined from the DNA. The profile covers some 150,000 clones, with 80% to 90% appearing a single time and around 4% taken by the ten largest. Germline-derived CDR1 and CDR2 are SEHNR and FQNEAQ (reference sequence). Trimming at V came to 1 base and at J to 4 bases, leaving 8 bases not matched to a gene. The CDR3 is made up of 16 amino acids. This clone was seen a single time.

Sequencing used peripheral blood. This TCR came from a woman in her sixties who had recovered from COVID-19. The chain combines TRBV7-9 with TRBJ1-1; 8 bases are shared with TRBD1. The DNA of the CDR3 is TGTGCCAGCAGCTTAGGGCTTTCGACAGGGGCCACTGAAGCTTTCTTT. Its protein product is CASSLGLSTGATEAFF.